These 29 T cell receptor beta chains were all obtained from the same sample, sequenced in a study of somatic mutations in cytotoxic T cells in rheumatoid arthritis. Measured with immunoSEQ multiplex PCR; TCRdb has only the in-frame clones, and not every one. This table has about 16,000 clones, approximately 80% appearing once. The sample was CD8+ T cells sorted from blood. The receptors here all came from an adult with rheumatoid arthritis.

This chain connects TRBV2 to TRBJ1-1; D not resolved. V lost 2 bases and J lost 7, with 8 bases in between. The CDR3 has 12 residues. In germline, CDR1 is SNHLY, CDR2 FYNNEI. The CDR3 DNA sequence: TGTGCCAGCAGTGAAATAAAAGGTGAAGCTTTCTTT. Its protein is CASSEIKGEAFF. Together with reference TRBV2 and TRBJ1-1, the CDR3 gives the full variable domain: EPEVTQTPSHQVTQMGQEVILRCVPISNHLYFYWYRQILGQKVEFLVSFYNNEISEKSEIFDDQFSVERPDGSNFTLKIRSTKLEDSAMYFCASSEIKGEAFFGQGTRLTVV.

This clone was seen more than once but under ten times. V is TRBV5-6 and J is TRBJ2-7, with D perhaps matching TRBD1 (6 bases). This CDR3 region has 17 residues. Trimming left V 2 bases short and J 0 bases short, with 18 bases between. The germline V gene has CDR1 SGHDT and CDR2 YYEEEE. The CDR3 DNA follows: TGTGCCAGCAGCTTTCTCCTCAGTACAGGGACCTCCTACGAGCAGTACGTC. This encodes CASSFLLSTGTSYEQYV.

This chain joins TRBV19 and TRBJ2-7, with 8 nucleotides matching TRBD2. The V gene's germline CDR1 is LNHDA and CDR2 SQIVND (reference sequence). This CDR3 is built from 14 residues. V gave up 6 bases and J gave up 0 bases; unmatched junction bases: 4. Here the CDR3 reads CASRPGGGSYEQYF. In DNA form, the CDR3 reads TGTGCCAGTAGACCCGGGGGGGGCTCCTACGAGCAGTACTTC.

This chain links TRBV27 with TRBJ1-1, with TRBD1 identical over 7 bases. J lost 5 bases, V lost 0 bases, and 3 bases had no gene match. Germline V gene lookup returns CDR1 MNHEY and CDR2 SMNVEV (reference sequence). The CDR3 extends over 14 amino acids. The CDR3 sequence: CASSLSTGWTEAFF. The DNA of the CDR3 is TGTGCCAGCAGTTTATCGACAGGGTGGACTGAAGCTTTCTTT.

The gene calls are TRBV13 and TRBJ2-5; 8 bases align to TRBD2. The CDR3 has 13 residues. V shed 4 bases and J 6 bases; nucleotides not matched to a gene: 4. Germline CDR1 is PRHDT and CDR2 is FYEKMQ (reference sequence). The DNA for the CDR3 is TGTGCCAGCAGCTCGACTAGCGACCAGACCCAGTACTTC. Protein: CASSSTSDQTQYF.

The table lists this clone with a few counts. This sequence joins TRBV6-1 and TRBJ1-3; D is uncertain. The V end lost 0 bases, the J end lost 2 bases, and 11 bases lay between the germline ends. CDR1 is MNHNS, CDR2 SASEGT, per germline. This CDR3 spans 16 amino acids. CDR3 nucleotide sequence: TGTGCCAGCAGTGAAGCTCGACCGCCAACTGGAAACACCATATATTTT. It encodes CASSEARPPTGNTIYF.

The chain employs TRBV6-4 and TRBJ2-3; weak D call: TRBD2 (6 bases). The V gene lost 6 bases and the J gene lost 0 bases, with 7 bases spanning the gap. Germline loops: CDR1 MRHNA, CDR2 SNTAGT. The CDR3 runs 13 residues. CDR3 nucleotide sequence: TGTGCCAGCAGCGGGGGTAGCACAGATACGCAGTATTTT. This gives the protein CASSGGSTDTQYF.

This clone was detected only once. The genes are TRBV19 and TRBJ2-1; D gene unclear. V dropped 2 bases and J dropped 5 bases, with 7 bases sitting between them. Germline V gene sequence: CDR1 LNHDA, CDR2 SQIVND (reference sequence). The CDR3 is 13 amino acids. CDR3 nucleotides: TGTGCCAGTAGTATAAGTTTAGACAATGAGCAGTTCTTC. The encoded protein is CASSISLDNEQFF.

The chain recombines TRBV10-1 with TRBJ2-1, with 8 positions matching TRBD2. After removal of 0 bases from V and 6 bases from J, the junction contained 13 bases not matched to a gene. Germline CDR1 WNHNN, CDR2 SYGVQD (reference sequence). CDR3 length equals 18 residues. The CDR3 DNA follows: TGCGCCAGCAGTGAGTCGATATCTTCGGGGGGGCCATTCAATGAGCAGTTCTTC. Its translation: CASSESISSGGPFNEQFF.

Notes on this clone: The sample contains more than one DNA sequence encoding this CDR3. This sequence joins TRBV11-2 and TRBJ2-7; 8 bases line up with TRBD2. The germline V gene has CDR1 SGHAT and CDR2 FQNNGV. V lost 1 base and J lost 3; bases outside the gene matches: 8. The length of the CDR3 is 16 residues. DNA of the CDR3: TGTGCCAGCAGCTTAGGGGGGACTAGTCCCTTCTACGAGCAGTACGTC. This translates into CASSLGGTSPFYEQYV.

This chain uses TRBV7-9 with TRBJ1-1; D is unclear. The V gene lost 6 bases and the J gene lost 5 bases, with 10 bases spanning the gap. The CDR3 extends over 12 amino acids. Per the germline V gene, CDR1 is SEHNR and CDR2 is FQNEAQ (reference sequence). The CDR3 bases are TGTGCCAGCAGACTGGGAGAGACTGAAGCTTTCTTT. Encoded protein: CASRLGETEAFF.

The chain links TRBV27 to TRBJ2-1, with 7 bases aligning to TRBD2. This CDR3 is built from 14 residues. The V gene's germline CDR1 is MNHEY and CDR2 SMNVEV (reference sequence). J lost 9 bases, V lost 6 bases, and 11 bases had no gene match. This chain's CDR3 is CASRPTTSYAEQFF. In nucleotides, the CDR3 is TGTGCCAGCAGACCAACGACTAGCTATGCTGAGCAGTTCTTC.

This chain connects TRBV27 to TRBJ1-2, with 7 nucleotides matching TRBD1. J was trimmed by 2 bases and V by 5 bases; bases with no gene match: 11. Per germline, CDR1 MNHEY and CDR2 SMNVEV (reference sequence). The CDR3 sequence is 16 residues long. The DNA of the CDR3 is TGTGCCAGCAGTCTGAGGCCGGGACAGCCGAACTATGGCTACACCTTC. Amino acid sequence: CASSLRPGQPNYGYTF.

This rearrangement joins TRBV7-9 to TRBJ2-7; D possibly corresponds to TRBD1 (5 bases). The CDR3 spans 12 residues. Germline CDR1 and CDR2: SEHNR and FQNEAQ (reference sequence). V lost 5 bases and J 3 bases, leaving 8 bases between the germline ends. The CDR3 DNA follows: TGTGCCAGCAGCGTAGACAGCTACGAGCAGTACTTC. This gives the protein CASSVDSYEQYF.

The chain links TRBV7-9 to TRBJ1-6, with 8 bases aligning to TRBD1. V dropped 1 base and J dropped 9; count of bases not matched to a gene: 14. The CDR3 extends over 18 amino acids. CDR1 is SEHNR, CDR2 FQNEAQ, per germline (reference sequence). CDR3 loop: CASSLGRQGMGFGSPLHF. The CDR3 DNA reads as TGTGCCAGCAGCTTAGGGAGACAGGGGATGGGATTCGGTTCACCCCTCCACTTT.

The chain carries TRBV10-2 and TRBJ2-3; 8 bases fit TRBD2. Germline V lookup: CDR1 WSHSY, CDR2 SAAADI. J gave up 4 bases and V 6 bases, and 9 bases lay outside the gene matches. The CDR3 is 15 residues long. The CDR3 DNA sequence: TGCGCCAGCAGACTCGGGGGGGTCCACCCAGATACGCAGTATTTT. Residues: CASRLGGVHPDTQYF.

The chain is built from TRBV30 and TRBJ1-4, with TRBD1 identical over 10 bases. V shed 0 bases, J shed 5 bases, and the junction held 6 bases outside the gene matches. This CDR3 has 16 residues. Germline values: CDR1 GTSNPN, CDR2 SVGIG (reference sequence). This CDR3 is CAWSVLRTGGNEKLFF. The CDR3 DNA follows: TGTGCCTGGAGTGTACTAAGGACAGGGGGAAATGAAAAACTGTTTTTT.

The chain carries TRBV15 and TRBJ2-1, with 7 bases lining up with TRBD2. This CDR3 is built from 15 residues. The germline gives CDR1 LNHNV, CDR2 YYDKDF (reference sequence). With V trimmed by 2 bases and J by 6 bases, 7 bases remained unmatched. CDR3 sequence: CATSRTRDYRNEQFF. In DNA, the CDR3 is TGTGCCACCAGCAGAACCCGGGACTACCGCAATGAGCAGTTCTTC.

The V gene is TRBV6-4, the J gene TRBJ2-1; D tentatively fits TRBD1 or TRBD2 (6 bases each). The CDR3 covers 15 residues. V was shortened by 3 bases and J by 5 bases, with 14 bases between the two germline ends. The germline V gene encodes CDR1 MRHNA and CDR2 SNTAGT. The CDR3 DNA reads as TGTGCCAGCAGTGAGGGGCAGGAGGGGGACAATGAGCAGTTCTTC. Protein sequence: CASSEGQEGDNEQFF.

This clone came up once. V and J are TRBV6-5 and TRBJ2-2; D gene ambiguous. The CDR3 extends over 14 amino acids. Per the germline V gene, CDR1 is MNHEY and CDR2 is SVGAGI. With 5 bases removed from V and 2 bases from J, the gap between germline ends came to 9 bases. The CDR3 is CASSAAGNTGELFF. In DNA form, the CDR3 reads TGTGCCAGCAGTGCCGCCGGTAACACCGGGGAGCTGTTTTTT.

This clone was picked up a small number of times. The CDR3 reads CSTLTGGNTEAFF. The CDR3 region has the DNA TGCAGCACCCTGACAGGGGGGAACACTGAAGCTTTCTTT. The chain couples TRBV29-1 to TRBJ1-1, with TRBD1 matching over 9 bases. CDR3 length: 13 amino acids. Per the germline V gene, CDR1 is SQVTM and CDR2 is ANQGSEA. V shed 8 bases and J 1 base; nucleotides not matched to a gene: 5. The full variable domain, its missing parts supplied by reference TRBV29-1 and TRBJ1-1, is SAVISQKPSRDICQRGTSLTIQCQVDSQVTMMFWYRQQPGQSLTLIATANQGSEATYESGFVIDKFPISRPNLTFSTLTVSNMSPEDSSIYLCSTLTGGNTEAFFGQGTRLTVV.

DNA for the CDR3: TGTGCCAGCAGCTTAGTTCCAGGATCTAATGAAAAACTGTTTTTT. Its translation: CASSLVPGSNEKLFF. The gene calls are TRBV7-2 and TRBJ1-4; D is unclear. Germline assignment: CDR1 SGHTA and CDR2 FQGNSA. Trimming cost V 1 base and J 3 bases, with 9 bases left between them. This CDR3 comprises 15 residues.

The rearrangement joins TRBV15 to TRBJ2-1; 9 bases are shared with TRBD2. This CDR3 is 17 amino acids long. The V and J ends lost 1 base and 7 bases, in that order; junction bases with no gene match: 11. Germline V lookup: CDR1 LNHNV, CDR2 YYDKDF (reference sequence). CDR3 loop: CATSRGISGGVGNEQFF. In nucleotides, the CDR3 is TGTGCCACCAGCAGAGGAATTAGCGGGGGTGTAGGTAATGAGCAGTTCTTC.

The chain is built from TRBV10-1 and TRBJ1-1, with D perhaps matching TRBD1 (5 bases). Trimming removed 6 bases at V and 6 bases at J, with 14 bases between. Germline V gene data show CDR1 as WNHNN and CDR2 as SYGVQD (reference sequence). The CDR3 is 13 residues long. Here the CDR3 DNA reads TGCGCCAGCAGAGACAACGAGGGGCCTGAAGCTTTCTTT. Residues: CASRDNEGPEAFF.

The CDR3, as DNA: TGTGCCAGTGTCAGAGTAAGGGGCACTGAAGCTTTCTTT. It specifies CASVRVRGTEAFF. V and J are TRBV2 and TRBJ1-1; maybe TRBD1 (5 bases). CDR1 SNHLY and CDR2 FYNNEI come from the germline V gene. V was shortened by 9 bases and J by 4 bases, with 15 bases between the two germline ends. The CDR3 covers 13 residues.

This rearrangement joins TRBV5-1 to TRBJ1-6; D is unresolved. Germline V lookup: CDR1 SGHRS, CDR2 YFSETQ. V was clipped by 0 bases and J by 2 bases, with 6 bases between them. This CDR3 has 15 amino acids. The CDR3 region is CASSLGRTYNSPLHF. The DNA for the CDR3 is TGCGCCAGCAGCTTGGGGAGGACCTATAATTCACCCCTCCACTTT.

J is TRBJ2-5 and V is TRBV19, with D possibly matching TRBD2 (7 bases). Germline V gene data show CDR1 as LNHDA and CDR2 as SQIVND (reference sequence). This CDR3 comprises 17 residues. The V and J ends lost 6 bases and 3 bases respectively, with 23 bases between them. The CDR3 coding sequence is TGTGCCAGTAGCCTAAAAGGGCGGGGGCGCGGTGAAGAGACCCAGTACTTC. It is translated as CASSLKGRGRGEETQYF.

The chain has TRBV6-1 and TRBJ2-5; TRBD2 aligns across 10 bases. The CDR3 sequence is 15 residues long. The germline V gene has CDR1 MNHNS and CDR2 SASEGT. V shed 2 bases, J shed 2 bases, and the junction held 2 bases outside the gene matches. CDR3 residues: CASSELAGVQETQYF. CDR3 coding DNA: TGTGCCAGCAGTGAACTAGCGGGGGTTCAAGAGACCCAGTACTTC.

The rearrangement joins TRBV15 to TRBJ1-2, with TRBD1 matching over 10 bases. CDR1 is LNHNV and CDR2 is YYDKDF in the germline V gene (reference sequence). With 8 bases clipped from V and 0 bases from J, the junction kept 3 bases outside the gene matches. CDR3 length: 14 residues. This chain's CDR3 is CATRDRGANYGYTF. CDR3 coding DNA: TGTGCCACCCGGGACAGGGGAGCTAACTATGGCTACACCTTC.